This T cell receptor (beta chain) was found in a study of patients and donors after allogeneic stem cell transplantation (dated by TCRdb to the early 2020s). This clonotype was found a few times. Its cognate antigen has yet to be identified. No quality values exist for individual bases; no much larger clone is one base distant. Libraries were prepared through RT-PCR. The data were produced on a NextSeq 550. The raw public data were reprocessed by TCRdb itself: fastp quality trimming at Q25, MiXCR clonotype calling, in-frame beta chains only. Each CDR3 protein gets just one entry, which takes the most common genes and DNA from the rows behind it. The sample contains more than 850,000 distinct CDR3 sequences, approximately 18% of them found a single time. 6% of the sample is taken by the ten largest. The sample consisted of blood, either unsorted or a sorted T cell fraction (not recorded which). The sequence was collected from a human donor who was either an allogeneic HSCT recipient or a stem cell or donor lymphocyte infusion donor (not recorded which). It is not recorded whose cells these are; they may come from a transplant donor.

DNA sequence: TGTGCCAGCAGCTTTAGCAGGGCTACAGATACGCAGTATTTT. Protein translation: CASSFSRATDTQYF. The rearranged chain carries TRBV5-5 and TRBJ2-3; the best D guess is TRBD1, with 5 bases matching. The V end loses 2 bases and the J end loses 3 bases, and a stretch of 10 bases separates them. CDR1 SGHKS and CDR2 YYEKEE were looked up in the germline V gene (reference sequence). The CDR3 runs 14 amino acids, cysteine and phenylalanine included. The retained sequence is limited to the CDR3, 42 bases, with the frame set at the first base.